Presented here are 27 T cell receptor beta chains from one specimen sequenced in a study of cytomegalovirus exposure and HLA in healthy donors. PCR involved 60 Vbeta and 13 Jbeta primers. Assay used: immunoSEQ multiplex PCR; TCRdb lists only in-frame clones, some missing. The sample has about 120,000 clones, roughly three quarters seen once; the top ten hold 9.5% to 15%. Sequencing was carried out using PBMCs. The origin of the receptors is a woman aged 35 to 49 in good health and CMV-seropositive.

The chain employs TRBV10-2 and TRBJ1-1; D is unclear. V gave up 3 bases and J gave up 0 bases, with 11 bases separating them. This CDR3 is 15 amino acids long. Germline V CDR1 and CDR2: WSHSY, SAAADI. The CDR3 bases are TGCGCCAGCAGTGATCTGGCAGTAATGAACACTGAAGCTTTCTTT. Amino acids: CASSDLAVMNTEAFF.

The chain is built from TRBV7-8 and TRBJ2-1, with D perhaps matching TRBD1 (6 bases). V was shortened by 2 bases and J by 4 bases, with 15 bases between the two germline ends. The CDR3 runs to 16 residues. Germline-derived CDR1 and CDR2 are SGHVS and FQNEAQ. DNA for the CDR3: TGTGCCAGCAGCTTATTGCAGGGGCTTTTTTACAATGAGCAGTTCTTC. This translates into CASSLLQGLFYNEQFF. Complete variable domain (other parts from reference TRBV7-8 and TRBJ2-1): GAGVSQSPRYKVAKRGQDVALRCDPISGHVSLFWYQQALGQGPEFLTYFQNEAQLDKSGLPSDRFFAERPEGSVSTLKIQRTQQEDSAVYLCASSLLQGLFYNEQFFGPGTRLTVL.

This clone was seen only once. This chain joins TRBV27 and TRBJ1-5; 7 positions agree with TRBD1. Per germline, CDR1 MNHEY and CDR2 SMNVEV (reference sequence). With V trimmed by 8 bases and J by 4 bases, 5 bases remained unmatched. The CDR3 covers 13 residues. CDR3 nucleotide sequence: TGTGCCAGCGCGGCAGGGGGAAATCAGCCCCAGCATTTT. The encoded protein is CASAAGGNQPQHF.

V gene TRBV30 combines with J gene TRBJ1-1; 10 bases line up with TRBD1. CDR1 is GTSNPN and CDR2 is SVGIG in the germline V gene (reference sequence). Trimming at V came to 3 bases and at J to 5 bases, leaving 9 bases not matched to a gene. The CDR3 is 15 residues long. The CDR3 DNA reads as TGTGCCTGGAGACGACAGGGGGCATTGGGGACTGAAGCTTTCTTT. Its protein is CAWRRQGALGTEAFF.

The chain recombines TRBV5-1 with TRBJ2-5; TRBD1 agrees at 8 bases. Germline CDR1 and CDR2: SGHRS and YFSETQ. This CDR3 comprises 13 residues. J lost 5 bases, V lost 4 bases, and 4 bases had no gene match. CDR3 loop: CASSEDRAETQYF. The CDR3, as DNA: TGCGCCAGCAGCGAGGACAGGGCCGAGACCCAGTACTTC. The whole variable domain, remainder taken from reference TRBV5-1 and TRBJ2-5, is KAGVTQTPRYLIKTRGQQVTLSCSPISGHRSVSWYQQTPGQGLQFLFEYFSETQRNKGNFPGRFSGRQFSNSRSEMNVSTLELGDSALYLCASSEDRAETQYFGPGTRLLVL.

This clone was detected a few times. The chain employs TRBV5-1 and TRBJ1-1, with 7 nucleotides matching TRBD1. This CDR3 has 13 residues. Germline V gene sequence: CDR1 SGHRS, CDR2 YFSETQ. The V segment lost 4 bases and the J segment 4 bases; nucleotides outside the gene matches: 4. The CDR3 sequence: CASSTTGATEAFF. The CDR3 coding sequence is TGCGCCAGCAGCACAACAGGGGCCACTGAAGCTTTCTTT. The whole variable domain, remainder taken from reference TRBV5-1 and TRBJ1-1, is KAGVTQTPRYLIKTRGQQVTLSCSPISGHRSVSWYQQTPGQGLQFLFEYFSETQRNKGNFPGRFSGRQFSNSRSEMNVSTLELGDSALYLCASSTTGATEAFFGQGTRLTVV.

This chain joins TRBV5-4 and TRBJ2-1; D might be TRBD2 (6 bases). The V end lost 2 bases, the J end lost 7 bases, and 19 bases lay between the germline ends. Germline V gives CDR1 SGHNT, CDR2 YYREEE (reference sequence). The CDR3 has 16 amino acids. The CDR3 DNA follows: TGTGCCAGCAGCTTATGGCCTCGGGTCCGGGGGAATGAGCAGTTCTTC. This translates into CASSLWPRVRGNEQFF. Full variable domain (outside the CDR3, taken from reference TRBV5-4 and TRBJ2-1): ETGVTQSPTHLIKTRGQQVTLRCSSQSGHNTVSWYQQALGQGPQFIFQYYREEENGRGNFPPRFSGLQFPNYSSELNVNALELDDSALYLCASSLWPRVRGNEQFFGPGTRLTVL.

This clone was counted once. The CDR3 loop reads CASSDNRDYGYTF. The CDR3 DNA is TGTGCCAGCAGTGATAATAGAGACTATGGCTACACCTTC. The chain couples TRBV2 to TRBJ1-2, with D uncertain. This CDR3 is built from 13 residues. The V gene lost 3 bases and the J gene lost 3 bases, with 8 bases spanning the gap. CDR1 is SNHLY, CDR2 FYNNEI, per germline.

The chain recombines TRBV7-9 with TRBJ1-2; D unresolved. This CDR3 contains 15 residues. Trimming took off 1 base at V and 4 bases at J, with 13 bases between the two ends. Germline V lookup: CDR1 SEHNR, CDR2 FQNEAQ (reference sequence). The CDR3 nucleotides are TGTGCCAGCAGCTTAGAGAACGGTGGACTCTATGGCTACACCTTC. Protein sequence: CASSLENGGLYGYTF.

The chain joins TRBV2 to TRBJ1-2; TRBD1 matches at 7 bases. The germline V gene encodes CDR1 SNHLY and CDR2 FYNNEI. CDR3 length: 11 residues. After removal of 9 bases from V and 8 bases from J, the junction contained 6 bases not matched to a gene. CDR3 sequence reads: CARDRDGGYTF. The CDR3 nucleotides read TGTGCCAGAGACAGGGACGGGGGCTACACCTTC.

V and J are TRBV2 and TRBJ2-1; 8 bases agree with TRBD1. CDR3 length: 13 amino acids. The V and J ends lost 7 bases and 2 bases, in that order; junction bases with no gene match: 1. From germline, CDR1 is SNHLY and CDR2 FYNNEI. The CDR3 sequence is CASTGGAYNEQFF. For the CDR3, the DNA is TGTGCCAGCACAGGGGGCGCCTACAATGAGCAGTTCTTC.

DNA of the CDR3: TGTGCCGGAGAAATCTTGAGTGAAAACACTGAAGCTTTCTTT. It specifies CAGEILSENTEAFF. The genes are TRBV21-1 and TRBJ1-1. TRBV21-1 is termed a pseudogene. This CDR3 region has 14 residues.

The CDR3 protein is CASSLINLYTF. Written as DNA, the CDR3 is TGTGCCAGCAGCTTAATAAATCTCTACACCTTC. The rearrangement joins TRBV5-6 to TRBJ1-2; no clear D gene. The CDR3 runs to 11 residues. CDR1 SGHDT and CDR2 YYEEEE come from the germline V gene. Trimming pared 2 bases from V and 10 bases from J, leaving 9 bases between.

The chain carries TRBV30 and TRBJ2-3; TRBD1 matches at 9 bases. The CDR3 consists of 16 residues. Germline CDR1 GTSNPN, CDR2 SVGIG (reference sequence). The trim removed 0 bases at V and 3 bases at J, leaving 7 bases unmatched. The CDR3 protein is CAWSVRGTGRTDTQYF. CDR3 bases: TGTGCCTGGAGTGTACGCGGGACAGGGAGGACAGATACGCAGTATTTT.

V usage is TRBV18 and J usage is TRBJ1-4, with a possible D match to TRBD1 (6 bases). Germline CDR1 reads KGHSH; CDR2 reads LQKENI. Trimming removed 6 bases from V and 8 bases from J, with 13 bases in between. The CDR3 spans 13 residues. The CDR3 DNA is TGTGCCAGCTCTACAGGGTCGGCGGAAAAACTGTTTTTT. Its translation is CASSTGSAEKLFF.

This chain uses TRBV4-1 with TRBJ2-2, with 8 nucleotides matching TRBD2. The CDR3 length is 17 residues. V lost 4 bases, J lost 3 bases, and 10 bases stayed unmatched. Germline CDR1 reads MGHRA; CDR2 reads YSYEKL. This CDR3 reads CASSRKPGGLDTGELFF. DNA of the CDR3: TGCGCCAGCAGCCGGAAGCCGGGGGGGCTGGACACCGGGGAGCTGTTTTTT.

V usage is TRBV10-3 and J usage is TRBJ2-1, with D possibly being TRBD1 (6 bases). Germline V gene lookup returns CDR1 ENHRY and CDR2 SYGVKD. The CDR3 is 13 residues long. Trimming took off 5 bases at V and 3 bases at J, with 8 bases between the two ends. CDR3 amino acids: CAISRQDYNEQFF. The CDR3 bases are TGTGCCATCAGTCGACAGGACTACAATGAGCAGTTCTTC.

The chain carries TRBV9 and TRBJ2-2; 10 bases fit TRBD2. This CDR3 spans 15 amino acids. Trimming took 3 bases from V and 5 from J; bases not matched to a gene: 4. CDR1 is SGDLS and CDR2 is YYNGEE in the germline V gene. CDR3 amino acids: CASSATSGETGELFF. The CDR3, as DNA: TGTGCCAGCAGCGCAACTAGCGGGGAAACCGGGGAGCTGTTTTTT.

The gene calls are TRBV5-4 and TRBJ2-3; 8 bases are a match to TRBD2. The CDR3 covers 15 residues. With 4 bases clipped from V and 9 bases from J, the junction kept 13 bases outside the gene matches. Per germline, CDR1 SGHNT and CDR2 YYREEE (reference sequence). The CDR3 DNA reads TGTGCCAGCAGCCCCGGGAGGGGGGGGCTCACGACGCAGTATTTT. Translation: CASSPGRGGLTTQYF.

The chain links TRBV6-6 to TRBJ1-2; 8 bases are a match to TRBD1. The CDR3 contains 12 residues. Trimming took 5 bases from V and 9 from J; bases not matched to a gene: 5. Germline loops: CDR1 MNHNY, CDR2 SVGAGI (reference sequence). The CDR3 loop reads CASSPGQGSYTF. The CDR3 nucleotides are TGTGCCAGCAGTCCCGGACAGGGAAGCTACACCTTC.

CDR3 amino acids: CASTHPGTGADTQYF. DNA of the CDR3: TGCGCCAGCACCCACCCCGGGACAGGGGCAGATACGCAGTATTTT. The chain is built from TRBV5-1 and TRBJ2-3, with TRBD1 matching over 10 bases. The V segment lost 6 bases and the J segment 4 bases; nucleotides outside the gene matches: 8. Germline V gene sequence: CDR1 SGHRS, CDR2 YFSETQ. This CDR3 spans 15 amino acids.

In this sample, this clone turned up once. The V call is TRBV7-8, the J call TRBJ2-1; 8 nucleotides align to TRBD1. Unmatched junction bases numbered 15, after V lost 1 base and J lost 4 bases. The CDR3 runs 19 residues. CDR1 is SGHVS, CDR2 FQNEAQ, per germline. The CDR3 DNA reads TGTGCCAGCAGCTTAGTAGGCCGAAGGGAGACAGGGGCGTACAATGAGCAGTTCTTC. Encoded protein: CASSLVGRRETGAYNEQFF.

This sequence joins TRBV12-5 and TRBJ2-7, with 7 bases aligning to TRBD2. The CDR3 extends over 15 amino acids. Germline V gene lookup returns CDR1 LGHNT and CDR2 FRNRAP. V gave up 6 bases and J gave up 2 bases; unmatched junction bases: 10. The CDR3 DNA reads as TGTGCTAGTGGGGCGGGGGTTTACCCCACCTACGAGCAGTACTTC. This translates into CASGAGVYPTYEQYF. Full variable domain (outside the CDR3, taken from reference TRBV12-5 and TRBJ2-7): DARVTQTPRHKVTEMGQEVTMRCQPILGHNTVFWYRQTMMQGLELLAYFRNRAPLDDSGMPKDRFSAEMPDATLATLKIQPSEPRDSAVYFCASGAGVYPTYEQYFGPGTRLTVT.

V and J are TRBV7-9 and TRBJ1-5; 9 bases agree with TRBD1. Germline lookup yields CDR1 SEHNR and CDR2 FQNEAQ (reference sequence). Trimming at V came to 5 bases and at J to 8 bases, leaving 7 bases not matched to a gene. This CDR3 is 14 amino acids long. The CDR3 sequence is CASSLDRGREPQHF. The CDR3 region has the DNA TGTGCCAGCAGCCTCGACAGGGGGAGGGAGCCCCAGCATTTT.

The rearrangement links TRBV4-1 to TRBJ1-2; 7 bases align to TRBD1. Unmatched junction bases numbered 4, after V lost 2 bases and J lost 4 bases. The CDR3 has 14 residues. CDR1 is MGHRA and CDR2 is YSYEKL in the germline V gene. CDR3 DNA: TGCGCCAGCAGCCAACCCGGGACAGCCTATGGCTACACCTTC. It specifies CASSQPGTAYGYTF.

The chain links TRBV4-1 to TRBJ2-7; D is undetermined. V was cut by 0 bases and J by 2 bases, with 11 bases left in between. Germline values: CDR1 MGHRA, CDR2 YSYEKL. This CDR3 is 15 amino acids long. The CDR3 loop is CASSQDSDWAYEQYF. The CDR3 coding sequence is TGCGCCAGCAGCCAAGATTCCGACTGGGCCTACGAGCAGTACTTC.

This clone was counted a few times. The chain recombines TRBV10-3 with TRBJ1-1; D is perhaps TRBD1 (5 bases). Trimming removed 8 bases from V and 2 bases from J, with 12 bases in between. This CDR3 region has 13 residues. CDR1 and CDR2 (germline): ENHRY, SYGVKD. As DNA, the CDR3 is TGTGCCATCGACGAAGGGGCCAACACTGAAGCTTTCTTT. Translating gives CAIDEGANTEAFF.